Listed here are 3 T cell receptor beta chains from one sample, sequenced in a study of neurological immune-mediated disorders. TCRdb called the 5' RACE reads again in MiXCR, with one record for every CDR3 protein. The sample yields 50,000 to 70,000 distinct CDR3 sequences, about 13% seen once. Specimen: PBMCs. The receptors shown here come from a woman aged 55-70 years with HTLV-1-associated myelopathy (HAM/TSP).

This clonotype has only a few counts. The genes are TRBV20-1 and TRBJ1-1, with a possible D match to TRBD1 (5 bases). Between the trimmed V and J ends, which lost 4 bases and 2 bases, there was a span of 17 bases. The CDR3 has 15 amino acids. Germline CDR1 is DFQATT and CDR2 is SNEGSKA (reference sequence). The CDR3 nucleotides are TGCAGTGCTAAACCCCCGACAGTCATTAACACTGAAGCTTTCTTT. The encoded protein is CSAKPPTVINTEAFF.

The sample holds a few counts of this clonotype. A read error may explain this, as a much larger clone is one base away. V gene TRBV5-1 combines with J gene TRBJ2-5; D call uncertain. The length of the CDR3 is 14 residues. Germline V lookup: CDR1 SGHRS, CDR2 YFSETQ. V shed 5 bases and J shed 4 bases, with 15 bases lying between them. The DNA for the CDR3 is TGCGCCAGCAGTACAAGGGTGCTTTCAGAGACCCAGTACTTC. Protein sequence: CASSTRVLSETQYF.

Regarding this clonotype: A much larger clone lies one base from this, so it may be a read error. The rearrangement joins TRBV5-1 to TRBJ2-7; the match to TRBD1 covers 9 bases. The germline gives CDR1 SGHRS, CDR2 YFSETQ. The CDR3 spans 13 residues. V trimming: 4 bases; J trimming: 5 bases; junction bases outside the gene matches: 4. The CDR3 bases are TGCGCCAGCAGCCCACAGGGGGCTGACGAGCAGTACTTC. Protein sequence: CASSPQGADEQYF.